The rows below give T cell receptor beta chains drawn from one sample of a study of shared clonotypes between healthy human individuals. TCRdb's table, derived via immunoSEQ multiplex PCR, lists solely in-frame clones and lacks some. The table has around 1.9 million clones, roughly 93% seen once. The sequenced sample was naive CD8+ T cells from PBMCs. These receptors came from a man aged 18-30 years in good health. Some clones in this sample may be carry-over from other donors' samples. Both conserved end residues are part of each CDR3. Each record gives: J gene, clone size, D gene, V gene, CDR3 DNA, CDR3 protein. The D gene is left open where the match is weak. Not every row has a clone size; where given, it reads once, few, many or a size class.

j_gene: TRBJ1-1; abundance: NA; d_gene: TRBD1; v_gene: TRBV27; CDR3nt: TGTGCCAGCAGAGACGGGACAGGGCGGGGGAACACTGAAGCTTTCTTT; CDR3aa: CASRDGTGRGNTEAFF
j_gene: TRBJ2-7; abundance: once; d_gene: NA; v_gene: TRBV21-1; CDR3nt: TGTGCCAGCAGCAAAGCCGCCGACAGGGGAACCTACGAGCAGTACTTC; CDR3aa: CASSKAADRGTYEQYF
j_gene: TRBJ2-3; abundance: NA; d_gene: NA; v_gene: TRBV13; CDR3nt: TGTGCCAGCAGCTTAGGCCCTAGAAATCAAGATACGCAGTATTTT; CDR3aa: CASSLGPRNQDTQYF
j_gene: TRBJ2-5; abundance: NA; d_gene: NA; v_gene: TRBV12-5; CDR3nt: TGTGCTAGTGGTTTGTCCGGGGAAGAGACCCAGTACTTC; CDR3aa: CASGLSGEETQYF
j_gene: TRBJ2-7; abundance: once; d_gene: TRBD1; v_gene: TRBV7-7; CDR3nt: TGTGCCAGCAGGTCCCCCGTGTTCGGGACAGGCTCCGGGGAGCAGTACTTC; CDR3aa: CASRSPVFGTGSGEQYF
j_gene: TRBJ1-2; abundance: NA; d_gene: NA; v_gene: TRBV29-1; CDR3nt: TGCAGCGTTGAACTCTCTGGCTACTATGGCTACACCTTC; CDR3aa: CSVELSGYYGYTF
j_gene: TRBJ1-1; abundance: NA; d_gene: NA; v_gene: TRBV7-6; CDR3nt: TGTGCCAGCAGCCCCGTTGCGGCCAGGGGCACTGAAGCTTTCTTT; CDR3aa: CASSPVAARGTEAFF
j_gene: TRBJ2-1; abundance: NA; d_gene: NA; v_gene: TRBV9; CDR3nt: TGTGCCAGCAGCCCAGGGTCCTACAATGAGCAGTTCTTC; CDR3aa: CASSPGSYNEQFF
j_gene: TRBJ2-1; abundance: NA; d_gene: TRBD2; v_gene: TRBV10-1; CDR3nt: TGCGCCAGCAGTGAGGGGACTAGCGGTATTGGTGAGCAGTTCTTC; CDR3aa: CASSEGTSGIGEQFF
j_gene: TRBJ1-1; abundance: NA; d_gene: NA; v_gene: TRBV7-9; CDR3nt: TGTGCCTTCGAGGAGATGAACACTGAAGCTTTCTTT; CDR3aa: CAFEEMNTEAFF
j_gene: TRBJ2-5; abundance: NA; d_gene: NA; v_gene: TRBV4-3; CDR3nt: TGCGCCAGCAGCCAAGATTTCACAGACCAAGAGACCCAGTACTTC; CDR3aa: CASSQDFTDQETQYF
j_gene: TRBJ1-2; abundance: NA; d_gene: NA; v_gene: TRBV27; CDR3nt: TGTGCCAGCAGTTATAGTCCTGGCTATGGCTACACCTTC; CDR3aa: CASSYSPGYGYTF
j_gene: TRBJ1-1; abundance: few; d_gene: NA; v_gene: TRBV30; CDR3nt: TGTGCCTCAGACATCAGGAATGAAGCTTTCTTT; CDR3aa: CASDIRNEAFF
j_gene: TRBJ2-4; abundance: NA; d_gene: NA; v_gene: TRBV14; CDR3nt: TGTGCCAGCAGCCGTGCCAGTGGGAGGACCCCAAAAAACATTCAGTACTTC; CDR3aa: CASSRASGRTPKNIQYF
j_gene: TRBJ2-7; abundance: NA; d_gene: TRBD2; v_gene: TRBV11-2; CDR3nt: TGTGCCAGCAGCTTATTTCCCCTAGCGGGAGAGACGGGGGAGCAGTACTTC; CDR3aa: CASSLFPLAGETGEQYF
j_gene: TRBJ2-1; abundance: NA; d_gene: NA; v_gene: TRBV11-2; CDR3nt: TGTGCCAGCAGCTCCAGGGGAGGGCGCGGAAATGAGCAGTTCTTC; CDR3aa: CASSSRGGRGNEQFF
j_gene: TRBJ2-7; abundance: once; d_gene: TRBD2; v_gene: TRBV11-2; CDR3nt: TGTGCCAGCAGCTTAGGGACTAGCGGGGACTACGAGCAGTACTTC; CDR3aa: CASSLGTSGDYEQYF
j_gene: TRBJ1-4; abundance: NA; d_gene: TRBD1; v_gene: TRBV28; CDR3nt: TGTGCCAGCAGTTCGGACAGGGGGCTTGAAAAACTGTTTTTT; CDR3aa: CASSSDRGLEKLFF
j_gene: TRBJ2-1; abundance: once; d_gene: TRBD2; v_gene: TRBV28; CDR3nt: TGTGCCAGCAGCGGGGAACGGGAGGGCCCATGGGCCTACAATGAGCAGTTCTTC; CDR3aa: CASSGEREGPWAYNEQFF
j_gene: TRBJ2-5; abundance: NA; d_gene: NA; v_gene: TRBV11-2; CDR3nt: TGTGCCAGCAGCTTAGGGGTAGGGTTGAAGGCCCAAGAGACCCAGTACTTC; CDR3aa: CASSLGVGLKAQETQYF
j_gene: TRBJ2-1; abundance: NA; d_gene: TRBD2; v_gene: TRBV7-2; CDR3nt: TGTGCCAGCAGCCCCGAACCCCGCCTAGCGGGTGACAATGAGCAGTTCTTC; CDR3aa: CASSPEPRLAGDNEQFF